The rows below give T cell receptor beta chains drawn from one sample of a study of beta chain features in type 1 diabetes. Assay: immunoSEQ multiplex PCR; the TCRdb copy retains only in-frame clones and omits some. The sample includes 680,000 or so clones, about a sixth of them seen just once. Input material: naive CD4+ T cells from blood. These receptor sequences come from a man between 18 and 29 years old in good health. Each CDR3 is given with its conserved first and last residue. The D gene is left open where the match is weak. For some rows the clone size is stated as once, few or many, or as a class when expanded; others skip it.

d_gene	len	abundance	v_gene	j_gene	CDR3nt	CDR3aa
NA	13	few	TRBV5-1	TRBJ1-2	TGCGCCAGCAGCGCCGCGGGTACCTATGGCTACACCTTC	CASSAAGTYGYTF
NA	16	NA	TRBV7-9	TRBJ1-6	TGTGCCAGCAGCTTCGGACGGGCCAGAGGGAATTCACCCCTCCACTTT	CASSFGRARGNSPLHF
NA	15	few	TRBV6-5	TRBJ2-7	TGTGCCAGCAGTTACAAAGACAGAAAATACTACGAGCAGTACTTC	CASSYKDRKYYEQYF
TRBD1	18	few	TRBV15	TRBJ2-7	TGTGCCACCAGCAGAGAGACCCATCATCCGGGACAGTTAAGCGAGCAGTACTTC	CATSRETHHPGQLSEQYF
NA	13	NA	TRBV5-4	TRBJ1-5	TGTGCCAGCAGCCCAGGACAGAATCAGCCCCAGCATTTT	CASSPGQNQPQHF
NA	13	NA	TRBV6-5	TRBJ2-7	TGTGCCAGCAGCTCGGGACCGGCCGGCGAGCAGTACTTC	CASSSGPAGEQYF
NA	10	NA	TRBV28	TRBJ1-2	TGTGCCAGCGGAAACTATGGCTACACCTTC	CASGNYGYTF
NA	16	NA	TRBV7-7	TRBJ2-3	TGTGCCAGCAGCTTGTGGCAGGGCGATCGCACAGATACGCAGTATTTT	CASSLWQGDRTDTQYF
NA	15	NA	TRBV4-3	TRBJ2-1	TGCGCCAGCAGCCAAGAATACGGGAACCACAATGAGCAGTTCTTC	CASSQEYGNHNEQFF
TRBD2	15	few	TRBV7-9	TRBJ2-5	TGTGCCAGCAGCTTGACTAGCGGGATACAAGAGACCCAGTACTTC	CASSLTSGIQETQYF
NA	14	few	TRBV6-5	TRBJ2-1	TGTGCCAGCAGCCTCCGGAGCTCCTACAATGAGCAGTTCTTC	CASSLRSSYNEQFF
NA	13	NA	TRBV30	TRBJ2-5	TGTGCCTGGAGGAGCTCCAAGGAAGAGACCCAGTACTTC	CAWRSSKEETQYF
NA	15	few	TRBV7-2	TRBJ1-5	TGTGCCAGCAGCTTAACAGGGAATAGCAATCAGCCCCAGCATTTT	CASSLTGNSNQPQHF
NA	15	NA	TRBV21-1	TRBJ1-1	TGTGCCAGCAGCAAACGGAAGGCTCGGGGTAACGAAGCTTTCTTT	CASSKRKARGNEAFF
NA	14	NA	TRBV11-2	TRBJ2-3	TGTGCCAGCAGCCCCTTTGGGGGACCAGATACGCAGTATTTT	CASSPFGGPDTQYF
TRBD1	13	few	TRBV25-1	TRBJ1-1	TGTGCCAGCACCGTCGGACAGGGGGCTAGGGCTTTCTTT	CASTVGQGARAFF
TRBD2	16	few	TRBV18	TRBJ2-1	TGTGCCAGCTCGAAGGCCGGGACTAGCGGGAGCCATGAGCAGTTCTTC	CASSKAGTSGSHEQFF
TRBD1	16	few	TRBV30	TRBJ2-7	TGTGCCTGGAGTTTTATTTCCGGGACAGGGGCGCACGAGCAGTACTTC	CAWSFISGTGAHEQYF
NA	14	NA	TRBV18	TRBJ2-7	TGTGCCAGCTCGCCAGGGTCGTATGGCTACGAGCAGTACTTC	CASSPGSYGYEQYF
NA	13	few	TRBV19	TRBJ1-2	TGTGCCAGTAGTCGTGATGCTTTCTATGGCTACACCTTC	CASSRDAFYGYTF
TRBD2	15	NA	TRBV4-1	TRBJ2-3	TGCGCCAGCAGCCCGAAGCGGGATATTCTAGATACGCAGTATTTT	CASSPKRDILDTQYF
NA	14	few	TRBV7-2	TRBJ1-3	TGTGCCAGCAGCTTAGGCGGGGCTGGAAACACCATATATTTT	CASSLGGAGNTIYF
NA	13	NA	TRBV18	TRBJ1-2	TGTGCCAGCTCACCACCTTGGGATGTCGGCTACACCTTC	CASSPPWDVGYTF
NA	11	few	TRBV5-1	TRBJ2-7	TGCGCCAGCAGCCCCTCCTACGAGCAGTACTTC	CASSPSYEQYF
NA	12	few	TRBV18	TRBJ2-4	TGTGCCAGCTCGCCCCCCGACAACATTCAGTACTTC	CASSPPDNIQYF
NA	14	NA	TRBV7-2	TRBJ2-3	TGTGCCAGCAGCTTAGGGGGCAGGGAAGATACGCAGTATTTT	CASSLGGREDTQYF
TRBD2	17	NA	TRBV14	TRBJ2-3	TGTGCCAGCAGCCAAACCCGAGGGAGGGCTAGCACAGATACGCAGTATTTT	CASSQTRGRASTDTQYF
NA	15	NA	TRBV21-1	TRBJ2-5	TGTGCCAGCAACAAACCCGTAAATAACCAAGAGACCCAGTACTTC	CASNKPVNNQETQYF
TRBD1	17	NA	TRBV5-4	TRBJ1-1	TGTGCCAGCAGCTACCGACAGGGGTCATCGACGAACACTGAAGCTTTCTTT	CASSYRQGSSTNTEAFF
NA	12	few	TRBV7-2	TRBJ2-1	TGTGCCAGCAACTTGACCCCCAATGAGCAGTTCTTC	CASNLTPNEQFF
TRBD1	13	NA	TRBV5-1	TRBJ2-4	TGCGCCAGCAGCCGGGGACAGGTAGACATTCAGTACTTC	CASSRGQVDIQYF
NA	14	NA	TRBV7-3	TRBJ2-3	TGTGCCAGCAGCTTAACGACAGGCACAGATACGCAGTATTTT	CASSLTTGTDTQYF
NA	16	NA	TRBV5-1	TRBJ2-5	TGCGCCAGCAGCTCCTATTCCCTGACAGATCAAGAGACCCAGTACTTC	CASSSYSLTDQETQYF
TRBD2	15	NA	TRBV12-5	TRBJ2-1	TGTGCTACCTCGTCAGGGACTAGCCGCAACAATGAGCAGTTCTTC	CATSSGTSRNNEQFF
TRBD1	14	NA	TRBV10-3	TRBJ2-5	TGTGCCATCAGTGAGGGACAGGGTTGGGAGACCCAGTACTTC	CAISEGQGWETQYF
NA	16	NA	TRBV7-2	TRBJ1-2	TGTGCCAGCAGCTCAAGTGGTCGGGCGCGGAACTATGGCTACACCTTC	CASSSSGRARNYGYTF
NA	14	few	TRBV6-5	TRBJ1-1	TGTGCCAGCAGACCTCGCGGGGGGAACACTGAAGCTTTCTTT	CASRPRGGNTEAFF
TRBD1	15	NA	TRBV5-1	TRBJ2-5	TGCGCCAGCAGCTCTGGACAGGGCGTCCAAGAGACCCAGTACTTC	CASSSGQGVQETQYF
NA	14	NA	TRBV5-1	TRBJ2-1	TGCGCCAGCAGCTTGGGGGTTACCTACAATGAGCAGTTCTTC	CASSLGVTYNEQFF
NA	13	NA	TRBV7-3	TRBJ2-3	TGTGCCAGTGGAGGAGGCAGCACAGATACGCAGTATTTT	CASGGGSTDTQYF